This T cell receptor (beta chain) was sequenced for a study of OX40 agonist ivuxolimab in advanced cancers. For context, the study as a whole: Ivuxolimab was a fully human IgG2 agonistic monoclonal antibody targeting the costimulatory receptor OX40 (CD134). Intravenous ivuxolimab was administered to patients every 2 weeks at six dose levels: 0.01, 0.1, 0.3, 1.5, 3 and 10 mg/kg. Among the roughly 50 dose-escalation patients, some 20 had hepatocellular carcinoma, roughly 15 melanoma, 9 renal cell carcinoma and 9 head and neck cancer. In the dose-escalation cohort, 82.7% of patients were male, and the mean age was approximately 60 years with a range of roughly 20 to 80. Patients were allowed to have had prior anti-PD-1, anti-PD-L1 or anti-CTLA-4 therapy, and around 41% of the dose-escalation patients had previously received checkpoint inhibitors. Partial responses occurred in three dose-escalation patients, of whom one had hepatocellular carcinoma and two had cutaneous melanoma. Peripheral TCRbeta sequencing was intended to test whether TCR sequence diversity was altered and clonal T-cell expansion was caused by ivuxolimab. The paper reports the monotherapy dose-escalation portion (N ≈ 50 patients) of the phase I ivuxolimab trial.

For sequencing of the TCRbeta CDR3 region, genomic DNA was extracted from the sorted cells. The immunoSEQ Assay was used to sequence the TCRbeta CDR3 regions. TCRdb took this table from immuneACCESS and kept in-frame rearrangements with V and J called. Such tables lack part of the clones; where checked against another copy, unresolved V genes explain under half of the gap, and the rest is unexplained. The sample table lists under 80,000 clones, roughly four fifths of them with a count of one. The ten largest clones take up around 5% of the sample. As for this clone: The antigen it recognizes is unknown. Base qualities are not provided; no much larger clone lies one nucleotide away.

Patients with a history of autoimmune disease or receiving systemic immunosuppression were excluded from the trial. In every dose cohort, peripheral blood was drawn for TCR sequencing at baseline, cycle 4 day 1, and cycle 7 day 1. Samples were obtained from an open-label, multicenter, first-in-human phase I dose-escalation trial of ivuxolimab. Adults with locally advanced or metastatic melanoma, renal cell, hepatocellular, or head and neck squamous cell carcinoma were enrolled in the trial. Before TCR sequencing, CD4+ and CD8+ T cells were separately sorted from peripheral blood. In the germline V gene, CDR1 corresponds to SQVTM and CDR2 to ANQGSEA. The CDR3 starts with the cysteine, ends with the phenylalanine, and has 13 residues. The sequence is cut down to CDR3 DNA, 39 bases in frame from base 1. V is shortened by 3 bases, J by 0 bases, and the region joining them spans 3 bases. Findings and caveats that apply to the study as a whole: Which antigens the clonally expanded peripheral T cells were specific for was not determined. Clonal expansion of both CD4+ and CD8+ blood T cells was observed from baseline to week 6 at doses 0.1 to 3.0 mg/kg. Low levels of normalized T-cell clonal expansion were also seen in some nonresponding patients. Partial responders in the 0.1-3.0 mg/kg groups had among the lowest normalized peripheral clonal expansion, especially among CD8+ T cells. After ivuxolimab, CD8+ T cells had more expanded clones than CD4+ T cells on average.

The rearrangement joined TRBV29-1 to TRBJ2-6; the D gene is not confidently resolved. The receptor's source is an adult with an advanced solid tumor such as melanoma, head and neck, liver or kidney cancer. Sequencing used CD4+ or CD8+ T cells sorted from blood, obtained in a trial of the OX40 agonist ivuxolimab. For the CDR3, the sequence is CSVDDSGANVLTF. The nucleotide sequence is TGCAGCGTTGACGACTCTGGGGCCAACGTCCTGACTTTC.